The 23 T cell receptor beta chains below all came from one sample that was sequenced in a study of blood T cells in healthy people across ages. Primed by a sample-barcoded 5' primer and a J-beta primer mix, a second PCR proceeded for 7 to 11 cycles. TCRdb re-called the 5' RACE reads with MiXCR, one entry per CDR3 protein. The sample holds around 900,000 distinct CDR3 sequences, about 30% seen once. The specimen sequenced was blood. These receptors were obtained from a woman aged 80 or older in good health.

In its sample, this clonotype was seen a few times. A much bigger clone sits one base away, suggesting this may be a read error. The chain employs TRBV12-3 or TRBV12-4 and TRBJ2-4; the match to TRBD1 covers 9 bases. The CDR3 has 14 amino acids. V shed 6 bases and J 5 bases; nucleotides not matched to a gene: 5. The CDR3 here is CASRTWTGENIQYF. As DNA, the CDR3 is TGTGCCAGCAGGACATGGACAGGGGAAAACATTCAGTACTTC.

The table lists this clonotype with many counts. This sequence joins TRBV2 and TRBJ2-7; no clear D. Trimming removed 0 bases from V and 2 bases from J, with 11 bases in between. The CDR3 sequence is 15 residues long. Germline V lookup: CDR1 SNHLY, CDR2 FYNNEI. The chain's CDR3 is CASSEAGLPTYEQYF. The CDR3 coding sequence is TGTGCCAGCAGTGAAGCCGGCCTTCCTACCTACGAGCAGTACTTC.

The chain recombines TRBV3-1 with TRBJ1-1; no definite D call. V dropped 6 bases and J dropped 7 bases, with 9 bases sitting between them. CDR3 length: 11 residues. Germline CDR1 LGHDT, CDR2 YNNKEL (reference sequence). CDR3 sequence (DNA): TGTGCCAGCAGTAACCCTTATGAAGCTTTCTTT. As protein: CASSNPYEAFF.

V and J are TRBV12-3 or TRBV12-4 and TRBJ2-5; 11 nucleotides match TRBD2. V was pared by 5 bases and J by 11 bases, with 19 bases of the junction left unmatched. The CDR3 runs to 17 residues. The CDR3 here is CASSDQRLAGYYSEQYF. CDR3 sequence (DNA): TGTGCCAGCAGTGACCAAAGACTAGCGGGGTATTACAGTGAGCAGTACTTC.

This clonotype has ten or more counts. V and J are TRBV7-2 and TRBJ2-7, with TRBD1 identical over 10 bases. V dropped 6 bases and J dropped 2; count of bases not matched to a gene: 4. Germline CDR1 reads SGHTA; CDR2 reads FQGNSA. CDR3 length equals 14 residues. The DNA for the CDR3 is TGTGCCAGCAGGTCCGGGACAGGGGCCTACGAGCAGTACTTC. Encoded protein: CASRSGTGAYEQYF.

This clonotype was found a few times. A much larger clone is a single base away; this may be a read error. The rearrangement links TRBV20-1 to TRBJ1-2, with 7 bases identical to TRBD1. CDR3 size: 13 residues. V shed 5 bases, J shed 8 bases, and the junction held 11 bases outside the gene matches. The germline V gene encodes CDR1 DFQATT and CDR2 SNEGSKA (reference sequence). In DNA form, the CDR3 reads TGCAGTGCTTTGGGACAGTTGACGAGAGGCTACACCTTC. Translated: CSALGQLTRGYTF.

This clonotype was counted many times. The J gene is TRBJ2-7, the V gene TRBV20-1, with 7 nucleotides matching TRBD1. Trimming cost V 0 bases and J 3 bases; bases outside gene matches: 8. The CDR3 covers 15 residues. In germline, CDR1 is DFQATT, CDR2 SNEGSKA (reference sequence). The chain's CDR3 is CSARDMTGLHYEQYF. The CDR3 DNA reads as TGCAGTGCTAGAGATATGACAGGGTTGCACTACGAGCAGTACTTC.

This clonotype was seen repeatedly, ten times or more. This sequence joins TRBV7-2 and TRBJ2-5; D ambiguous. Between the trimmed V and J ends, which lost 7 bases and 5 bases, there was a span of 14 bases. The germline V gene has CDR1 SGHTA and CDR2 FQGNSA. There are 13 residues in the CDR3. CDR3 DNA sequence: TGTGCCAGCACATCCAACCCCGGCGAGACCCAGTACTTC. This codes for CASTSNPGETQYF.

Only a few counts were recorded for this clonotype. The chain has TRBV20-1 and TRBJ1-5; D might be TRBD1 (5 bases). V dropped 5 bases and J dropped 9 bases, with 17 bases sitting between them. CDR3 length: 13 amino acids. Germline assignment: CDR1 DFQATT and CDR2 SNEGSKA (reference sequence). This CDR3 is CSASGPGWRPQHF. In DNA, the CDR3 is TGCAGTGCTTCCGGCCCAGGGTGGAGGCCCCAGCATTTT.

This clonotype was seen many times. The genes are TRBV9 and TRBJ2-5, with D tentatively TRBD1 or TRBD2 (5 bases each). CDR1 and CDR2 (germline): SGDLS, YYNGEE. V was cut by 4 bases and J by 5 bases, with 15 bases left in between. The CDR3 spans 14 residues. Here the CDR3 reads CASSPAWGGETQYF. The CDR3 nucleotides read TGTGCCAGCAGCCCCGCGTGGGGCGGGGAGACCCAGTACTTC.

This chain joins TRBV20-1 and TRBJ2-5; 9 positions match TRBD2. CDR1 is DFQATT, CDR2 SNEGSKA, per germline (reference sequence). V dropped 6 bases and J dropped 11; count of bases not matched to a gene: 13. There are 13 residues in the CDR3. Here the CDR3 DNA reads TGCAGTGCCCCGGGACTAGCTTCGAGGGAGCAGTACTTC. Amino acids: CSAPGLASREQYF.

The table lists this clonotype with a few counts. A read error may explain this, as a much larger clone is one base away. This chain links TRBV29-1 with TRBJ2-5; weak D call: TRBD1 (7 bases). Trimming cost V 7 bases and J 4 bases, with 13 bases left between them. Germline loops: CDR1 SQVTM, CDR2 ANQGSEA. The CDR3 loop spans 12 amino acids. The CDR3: CSGNRGGETQYF. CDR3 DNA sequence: TGCAGCGGTAACAGGGGAGGAGAGACCCAGTACTTC.

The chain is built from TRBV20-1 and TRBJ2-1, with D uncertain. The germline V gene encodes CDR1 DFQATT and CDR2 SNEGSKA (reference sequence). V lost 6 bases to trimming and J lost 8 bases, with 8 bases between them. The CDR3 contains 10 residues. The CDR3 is CSAEPYEQFF. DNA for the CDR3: TGCAGTGCGGAGCCCTATGAGCAGTTCTTC.

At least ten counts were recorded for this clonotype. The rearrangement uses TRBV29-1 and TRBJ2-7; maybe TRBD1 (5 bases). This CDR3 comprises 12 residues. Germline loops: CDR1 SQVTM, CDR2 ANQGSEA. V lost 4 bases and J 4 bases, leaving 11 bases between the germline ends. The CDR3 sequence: CSVGQGRYEQYF. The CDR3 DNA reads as TGCAGCGTTGGGCAGGGTCGGTACGAGCAGTACTTC.

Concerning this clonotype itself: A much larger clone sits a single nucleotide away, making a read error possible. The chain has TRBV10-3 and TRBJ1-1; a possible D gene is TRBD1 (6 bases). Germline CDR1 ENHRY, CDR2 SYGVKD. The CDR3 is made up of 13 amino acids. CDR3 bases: TGTGCCTGCACCGGACAGATGAACACTAAAGCTTTCTTT. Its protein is CACTGQMNTKAFF.

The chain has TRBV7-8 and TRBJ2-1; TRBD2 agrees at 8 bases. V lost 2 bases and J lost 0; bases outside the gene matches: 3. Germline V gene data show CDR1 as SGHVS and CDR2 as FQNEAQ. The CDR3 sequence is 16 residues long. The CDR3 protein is CASSLRLASSYNEQFF. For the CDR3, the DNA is TGTGCCAGCAGCTTAAGACTAGCGAGCTCCTACAATGAGCAGTTCTTC.

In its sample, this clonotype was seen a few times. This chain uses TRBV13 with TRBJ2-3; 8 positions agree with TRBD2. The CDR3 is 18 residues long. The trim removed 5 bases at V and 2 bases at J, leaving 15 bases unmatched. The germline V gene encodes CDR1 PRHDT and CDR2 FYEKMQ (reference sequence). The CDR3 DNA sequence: TGTGCCAGCAGCGGGGGACTAGTGGCGGGGGGATTCACAGATACGCAGTATTTT. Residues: CASSGGLVAGGFTDTQYF.

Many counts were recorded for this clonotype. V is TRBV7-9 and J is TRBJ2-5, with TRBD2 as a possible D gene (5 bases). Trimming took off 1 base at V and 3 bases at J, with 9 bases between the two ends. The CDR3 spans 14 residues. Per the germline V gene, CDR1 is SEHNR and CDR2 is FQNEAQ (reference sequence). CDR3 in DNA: TGTGCCAGCAGCTTAGGTTCCGGGAAAGAGACCCAGTACTTC. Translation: CASSLGSGKETQYF.

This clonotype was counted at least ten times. The CDR3 DNA reads as TGCGCCAGCAGCCAGGGGACAGAAACTAACTATGGCTACACCTTC. Protein product: CASSQGTETNYGYTF. The chain joins TRBV5-1 to TRBJ1-2; 7 bases agree with TRBD1. The CDR3 consists of 15 residues. Germline CDR1 and CDR2: SGHRS and YFSETQ. The trim removed 4 bases at V and 0 bases at J, leaving 6 bases unmatched. The full variable domain, with the rest looked up from reference TRBV5-1 and TRBJ1-2, is KAGVTQTPRYLIKTRGQQVTLSCSPISGHRSVSWYQQTPGQGLQFLFEYFSETQRNKGNFPGRFSGRQFSNSRSEMNVSTLELGDSALYLCASSQGTETNYGYTFGSGTRLTVV.

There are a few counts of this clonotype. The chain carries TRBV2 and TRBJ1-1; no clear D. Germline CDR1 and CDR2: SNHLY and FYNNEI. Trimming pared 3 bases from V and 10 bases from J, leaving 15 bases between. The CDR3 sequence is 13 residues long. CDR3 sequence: CASSEGPVSIAFF. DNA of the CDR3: TGTGCCAGCAGTGAGGGTCCCGTGAGTATAGCTTTCTTT.

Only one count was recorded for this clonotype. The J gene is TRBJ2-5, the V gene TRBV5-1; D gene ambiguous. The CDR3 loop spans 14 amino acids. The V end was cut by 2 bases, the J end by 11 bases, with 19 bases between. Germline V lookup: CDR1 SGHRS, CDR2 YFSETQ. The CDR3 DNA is TGCGCCAGCAGCTTCGGGTCCGGCCCCAATGAGCAGTACTTC. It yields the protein CASSFGSGPNEQYF.

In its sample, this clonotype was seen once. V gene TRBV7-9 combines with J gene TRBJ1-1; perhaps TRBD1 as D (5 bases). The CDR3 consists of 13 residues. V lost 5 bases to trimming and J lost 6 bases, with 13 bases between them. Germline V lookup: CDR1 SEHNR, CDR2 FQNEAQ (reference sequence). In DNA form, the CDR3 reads TGTGCCAGCAGCCGCCAGGGTTCCCCTGAAGCTTTCTTT. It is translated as CASSRQGSPEAFF.

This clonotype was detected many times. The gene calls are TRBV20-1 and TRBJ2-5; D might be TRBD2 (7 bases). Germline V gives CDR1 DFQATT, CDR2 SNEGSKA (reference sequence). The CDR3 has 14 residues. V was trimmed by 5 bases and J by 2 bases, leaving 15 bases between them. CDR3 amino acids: CSALRGTLQETQYF. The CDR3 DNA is TGCAGTGCTCTGCGGGGGACACTTCAAGAGACCCAGTACTTC.